Shown below are 32 T cell receptor beta chains from a single sample sequenced in a study of blood T cell repertoires in COVID-19. The protocol was immunoSEQ multiplex PCR, while the TCRdb copy is restricted to in-frame clones and leaves out a portion. Here the sample spans some 120,000 clones, 80% being singletons. Sequences were obtained from peripheral blood. The receptors stem from a man between 65 and 85 years old with acute or convalescent COVID-19.

Many counts were recorded for this clone. This rearrangement joins TRBV4-2 to TRBJ2-3; D not resolved. V was clipped by 4 bases and J by 0 bases, with 11 bases between them. This CDR3 spans 15 amino acids. CDR1 LGHNA and CDR2 YNFKEQ come from the germline V gene. The CDR3 bases are TGTGCCAGCAGCCCCCCTGGCAGTAGCACAGATACGCAGTATTTT. It translates to CASSPPGSSTDTQYF.

The chain carries TRBV5-1 and TRBJ2-2, with D perhaps TRBD2 (5 bases). The CDR3 has 15 residues. The V end lost 1 base, the J end lost 7 bases, and 14 bases lay between the germline ends. Germline lookup yields CDR1 SGHRS and CDR2 YFSETQ. The CDR3 loop reads CASSLPLAVGGELFF. The CDR3 DNA sequence: TGCGCCAGCAGCTTGCCTCTAGCCGTCGGCGGGGAGCTGTTTTTT.

The chain combines TRBV10-3 with TRBJ1-5; unclear D gene. Germline values: CDR1 ENHRY, CDR2 SYGVKD. This CDR3 has 13 residues. V was trimmed by 3 bases and J by 3 bases, leaving 6 bases between them. In DNA, the CDR3 is TGTGCCATCAGTGAAGCCTCCAATCAGCCCCAGCATTTT. Protein sequence: CAISEASNQPQHF.

The chain uses TRBV5-8 and TRBJ1-1, with 7 positions matching TRBD1. Looked up from germline, CDR1 is SGHTS and CDR2 is YDEGEE. V trimming: 3 bases; J trimming: 4 bases; junction bases outside the gene matches: 6. The CDR3 sequence is 14 residues long. CDR3 coding DNA: TGTGCCAGCAGCTCGCGACAGGGAGGCACTGAAGCTTTCTTT. Protein sequence: CASSSRQGGTEAFF. Variable domain in full (rest from reference TRBV5-8 and TRBJ1-1): EAGVTQSPTHLIKTRGQQATLRCSPISGHTSVYWYQQALGLGLQFLLWYDEGEERNRGNFPPRFSGRQFPNYSSELNVNALELEDSALYLCASSSRQGGTEAFFGQGTRLTVV.

The CDR3: CASSAGWRGDSPLHF. The CDR3 DNA reads TGTGCCAGCAGTGCGGGTTGGCGGGGGGATTCACCCCTCCACTTT. V is TRBV6-4 and J is TRBJ1-6, with D tentatively TRBD1 (5 bases). Germline V CDR1 and CDR2: MRHNA, SNTAGT. V was clipped by 4 bases and J by 8 bases, with 15 bases between them. The CDR3 totals 15 residues.

V and J are TRBV18 and TRBJ1-3, with D possibly TRBD1 on 6 matching bases. Germline V gives CDR1 KGHSH, CDR2 LQKENI. The CDR3 runs 15 residues. V shed 3 bases and J shed 4 bases, with 13 bases lying between them. The CDR3 loop is CASSPPGTYGNTIYF. CDR3 coding DNA: TGTGCCAGCTCACCCCCGGGGACATACGGAAACACCATATATTTT. The full variable domain, with the rest looked up from reference TRBV18 and TRBJ1-3, is NAGVMQNPRHLVRRRGQEARLRCSPMKGHSHVYWYRQLPEEGLKFMVYLQKENIIDESGMPKERFSAEFPKEGPSILRIQQVVRGDSAAYFCASSPPGTYGNTIYFGEGSWLTVV.

V and J are TRBV27 and TRBJ2-7; 9 bases align to TRBD2. V shed 6 bases and J 3 bases; nucleotides not matched to a gene: 9. From germline, CDR1 is MNHEY and CDR2 SMNVEV (reference sequence). This CDR3 is built from 15 residues. The CDR3 reads CASSHTAGGHYEQYF. For the CDR3, the DNA is TGTGCCAGCAGCCATACAGCGGGGGGCCACTACGAGCAGTACTTC.

The rearrangement joins TRBV7-9 to TRBJ2-7; possible D gene TRBD2, 5 bases. Germline CDR1 and CDR2: SEHNR and FQNEAQ (reference sequence). CDR3 size: 13 residues. V was cut by 0 bases and J by 3 bases, with 6 bases left in between. The CDR3 nucleotides read TGTGCCAGCAGCTTAGCAGGAGGCTACGAGCAGTACTTC. The encoded protein is CASSLAGGYEQYF. The variable domain in full, completed from reference TRBV7-9 and TRBJ2-7, reads DTGVSQNPRHKITKRGQNVTFRCDPISEHNRLYWYRQTLGQGPEFLTYFQNEAQLEKSRLLSDRFSAERPKGSFSTLEIQRTEQGDSAMYLCASSLAGGYEQYFGPGTRLTVT.

The chain has TRBV13 and TRBJ2-3; 9 positions match TRBD2. Germline CDR1 is PRHDT and CDR2 is FYEKMQ (reference sequence). This CDR3 region has 15 residues. The junction had 0 bases not matched to a gene; V was cut back by 1 base and J by 1 base. In DNA, the CDR3 is TGTGCCAGCAGCTTAGCTAGCGGGGGCACAGATACGCAGTATTTT. Translation: CASSLASGGTDTQYF.

The chain employs TRBV19 and TRBJ1-5, with 9 bases that match TRBD1. The CDR3 runs to 14 residues. Trimming cost V 6 bases and J 3 bases; bases outside gene matches: 3. CDR1 and CDR2 from the germline V gene are LNHDA and SQIVND (reference sequence). CDR3 nucleotide sequence: TGTGCCAGTAGGTGGACAGGGGACAATCAGCCCCAGCATTTT. This translates into CASRWTGDNQPQHF.

This sequence joins TRBV7-2 and TRBJ2-2; D remains ambiguous. The V gene lost 2 bases and the J gene lost 2 bases, with 9 bases spanning the gap. This CDR3 spans 15 amino acids. CDR1 and CDR2 from the germline V gene are SGHTA and FQGNSA. CDR3 sequence (DNA): TGTGCCAGCAGCTTAATGTCAACAAACACCGGGGAGCTGTTTTTT. Amino acid sequence: CASSLMSTNTGELFF.

The J gene is TRBJ1-1, the V gene TRBV3-1 (or the pseudogene TRBV3-2); D gene ambiguous. Trimming took 4 bases from V and 1 from J, leaving 13 bases between them. This CDR3 region has 15 residues. The germline gives CDR1 LGHDT, CDR2 YNNKEL (reference sequence). This CDR3 reads CASSPTGKANTEAFF. The DNA of the CDR3 is TGTGCCAGCAGCCCCACGGGGAAAGCGAACACTGAAGCTTTCTTT.

The rearrangement uses TRBV6-5 and TRBJ2-3; D possibly corresponds to TRBD2 (6 bases). V lost 2 bases, J lost 2 bases, and 8 bases lay in between. Germline V gene data show CDR1 as MNHEY and CDR2 as SVGAGI. The CDR3 totals 14 residues. The CDR3 DNA reads as TGTGCCAGCAGTTACGCGGGGCCCACAGATACGCAGTATTTT. This gives the protein CASSYAGPTDTQYF.

This chain uses TRBV13 with TRBJ1-2; D gene ambiguous. This CDR3 comprises 14 residues. Trimming pared 1 base from V and 7 bases from J, leaving 13 bases between. Germline V lookup: CDR1 PRHDT, CDR2 FYEKMQ (reference sequence). The CDR3 DNA follows: TGTGCCAGCAGCTTAGATCGGGGAGTCGGTGGCTACACCTTC. Encoded protein: CASSLDRGVGGYTF. Based on the CDR3 plus reference TRBV13 and TRBJ1-2, the full variable domain is AAGVIQSPRHLIKEKRETATLKCYPIPRHDTVYWYQQGPGQDPQFLISFYEKMQSDKGSIPDRFSAQQFSDYHSELNMSSLELGDSALYFCASSLDRGVGGYTFGSGTRLTVV.

V and J are TRBV5-4 and TRBJ2-2, with a possible D match to TRBD2 (6 bases). CDR1 SGHNT and CDR2 YYREEE come from the germline V gene (reference sequence). The CDR3 loop spans 15 amino acids. The germline V and J ends were trimmed by 4 bases and 4 bases, with 14 bases remaining between them. Written as DNA, the CDR3 is TGTGCCAGCAGCGCCGGGACTCTCATCACCGGGGAGCTGTTTTTT. Amino acid sequence: CASSAGTLITGELFF.

The V and J genes are TRBV18 and TRBJ2-5, with 8 bases aligning to TRBD1. The length of the CDR3 is 15 residues. The V and J ends lost 4 bases and 4 bases, in that order; junction bases with no gene match: 8. Per the germline V gene, CDR1 is KGHSH and CDR2 is LQKENI. CDR3 nucleotide sequence: TGTGCCAGCTCACGTCAGGGGGCCTTAGGAGAGACCCAGTACTTC. Protein: CASSRQGALGETQYF.

This chain connects TRBV6-6 to TRBJ1-2, with unresolved D. The germline V gene encodes CDR1 MNHNY and CDR2 SVGAGI (reference sequence). Trimming cost V 2 bases and J 2 bases, with 12 bases left between them. The CDR3 contains 15 residues. CDR3 in amino acids: CASSYRSGSNYGYTF. CDR3 DNA: TGTGCCAGCAGTTACAGGAGTGGGTCGAACTATGGCTACACCTTC.

V gene TRBV6-5 combines with J gene TRBJ1-6, with TRBD1 identical over 7 bases. CDR3 length equals 14 residues. V was pared by 6 bases and J by 7 bases, with 6 bases of the junction left unmatched. Germline V lookup: CDR1 MNHEY, CDR2 SVGAGI. For the CDR3, the DNA is TGTGCCAGCAGACCGGACAGGTCGAATTCACCCCTCCACTTT. This codes for CASRPDRSNSPLHF.

This sequence joins TRBV28 and TRBJ2-1, with 8 bases lining up with TRBD1. Germline CDR1 and CDR2: MDHEN and SYDVKM. This CDR3 region has 16 residues. Trimming removed 7 bases from V and 2 bases from J; junction bases left unmatched: 10. CDR3 DNA sequence: TGTGCCAGCATTGCCCTCCAGGGGGCGGCCTACAATGAGCAGTTCTTC. It translates to CASIALQGAAYNEQFF. Using reference TRBV28 and TRBJ2-1 for the parts outside the CDR3, the full variable domain is DVKVTQSSRYLVKRTGEKVFLECVQDMDHENMFWYRQDPGLGLRLIYFSYDVKMKEKGDIPEGYSVSREKKERFSLILESASTNQTSMYLCASIALQGAAYNEQFFGPGTRLTVL.

The genes are TRBV29-1 and TRBJ1-2, with D perhaps TRBD1 (6 bases). The V end lost 2 bases, the J end lost 7 bases, and 11 bases lay between the germline ends. The CDR3 runs 12 residues. The germline V gene encodes CDR1 SQVTM and CDR2 ANQGSEA. The CDR3 DNA reads as TGCAGCGTTGAAAACAGGGCTCGTGGCTACACCTTC. It specifies CSVENRARGYTF.

The chain has TRBV5-1 and TRBJ2-7, with TRBD1 identical over 9 bases. Germline V gene sequence: CDR1 SGHRS, CDR2 YFSETQ. The CDR3 is 14 amino acids. V lost 1 base and J lost 5; bases outside the gene matches: 4. CDR3 sequence reads: CASSLSGTGNEQYF. The CDR3 nucleotides read TGCGCCAGCAGCTTGAGCGGGACAGGGAACGAGCAGTACTTC.

V and J are TRBV27 and TRBJ1-2; D might be TRBD1 (6 bases). CDR1 and CDR2 from the germline V gene are MNHEY and SMNVEV (reference sequence). Trimming took off 5 bases at V and 4 bases at J, with 20 bases between the two ends. This CDR3 is built from 16 residues. The CDR3 DNA follows: TGTGCCAGCAGTAAGGGCAGACAGGCCCTCCCCTATGGCTACACCTTC. This codes for CASSKGRQALPYGYTF.

The gene calls are TRBV19 and TRBJ1-2; D is ambiguous. Trimming shortened V by 3 bases and J by 8 bases, and 16 bases separated the two germline ends. The CDR3 contains 14 residues. From germline, CDR1 is LNHDA and CDR2 SQIVND (reference sequence). The chain's CDR3 is CASSIGLEIRGYTF. The CDR3, as DNA: TGTGCCAGTAGTATCGGGTTAGAGATTCGCGGCTACACCTTC.

This clone was recorded a few times. The CDR3 protein is CASSLDGTGPYEQYF. The CDR3 DNA follows: TGCGCCAGCAGCTTGGATGGGACAGGGCCCTACGAGCAGTACTTC. V and J are TRBV5-1 and TRBJ2-7, with 9 bases identical to TRBD1. The germline V gene encodes CDR1 SGHRS and CDR2 YFSETQ. The CDR3 is 15 amino acids. Trimming cost V 0 bases and J 2 bases; bases outside gene matches: 3.

Only one count was recorded for this clone. V and J are TRBV5-6 and TRBJ2-7; the match to TRBD2 covers 9 bases. The CDR3 loop spans 18 amino acids. After removal of 0 bases from V and 2 bases from J, the junction contained 12 bases not matched to a gene. Germline assignment: CDR1 SGHDT and CDR2 YYEEEE. CDR3 nucleotides: TGTGCCAGCAGCTTGGATATCGGGTTGGCGGGGGGGCCCTACGAGCAGTACTTC. Translating gives CASSLDIGLAGGPYEQYF.

This clone was seen a handful of times. The J gene is TRBJ2-2, the V gene TRBV19; TRBD1 aligns across 8 bases. The CDR3 length is 16 residues. The trim removed 4 bases at V and 3 bases at J, leaving 7 bases unmatched. Germline CDR1 reads LNHDA; CDR2 reads SQIVND (reference sequence). In nucleotides, the CDR3 is TGTGCCAGTAGTACCAGGCCGGGACAGGACACCGGGGAGCTGTTTTTT. Amino acids: CASSTRPGQDTGELFF.

The chain couples TRBV2 to TRBJ1-2, with D maybe TRBD1 (6 bases). The CDR3 runs 15 residues. The V end was cut by 5 bases, the J end by 4 bases, with 17 bases between. Germline V CDR1 and CDR2: SNHLY, FYNNEI. CDR3 sequence (DNA): TGTGCCAGCAGTTTCGGACAGAGGGTAGGCTATGGCTACACCTTC. Encoded protein: CASSFGQRVGYGYTF.

The chain carries TRBV4-2 and TRBJ1-2; 7 bases agree with TRBD1. Germline assignment: CDR1 LGHNA and CDR2 YNFKEQ. J lost 4 bases, V lost 1 base, and 12 bases had no gene match. The CDR3 runs 17 residues. CDR3 coding DNA: TGTGCCAGCAGCCAAGCTATCTACAGGGGCGTCTTCTATGGCTACACCTTC. Protein sequence: CASSQAIYRGVFYGYTF.

This chain connects TRBV5-4 to TRBJ1-3; TRBD1 aligns across 7 bases. After removal of 0 bases from V and 0 bases from J, the junction contained 6 bases not matched to a gene. Germline-derived CDR1 and CDR2 are SGHNT and YYREEE (reference sequence). This CDR3 is built from 17 residues. The CDR3 protein is CASSLGQGRHSGNTIYF. In DNA, the CDR3 is TGTGCCAGCAGCTTGGGACAGGGCAGGCACTCTGGAAACACCATATATTTT. Looking up the rest from reference TRBV5-4 and TRBJ1-3 gives the full variable domain: ETGVTQSPTHLIKTRGQQVTLRCSSQSGHNTVSWYQQALGQGPQFIFQYYREEENGRGNFPPRFSGLQFPNYSSELNVNALELDDSALYLCASSLGQGRHSGNTIYFGEGSWLTVV.

V and J are TRBV11-2 and TRBJ1-4; D not resolved. Germline V gene sequence: CDR1 SGHAT, CDR2 FQNNGV. The V end lost 5 bases, the J end lost 3 bases, and 10 bases lay between the germline ends. The CDR3 runs 14 residues. The CDR3, as DNA: TGTGCCAGCAGCCCTCTATCCCCTAATGAAAAACTGTTTTTT. Translating it yields CASSPLSPNEKLFF.

The chain is built from TRBV28 and TRBJ1-2; D gene uncertain. V dropped 2 bases and J dropped 5 bases, with 9 bases sitting between them. Germline-derived CDR1 and CDR2 are MDHEN and SYDVKM. CDR3 length: 13 amino acids. The CDR3 coding sequence is TGTGCCAGCAGTTTAACGCCCGGGTATGGCTACACCTTC. This sequence encodes CASSLTPGYGYTF.

The gene calls are TRBV5-1 and TRBJ2-5; 9 bases align to TRBD1. CDR1 is SGHRS and CDR2 is YFSETQ in the germline V gene. Trimming took 6 bases from V and 5 from J; bases not matched to a gene: 11. The CDR3 length is 15 residues. The CDR3 spells CASNLGQGNLETQYF. The CDR3 DNA reads as TGCGCCAGCAACCTGGGACAGGGAAATTTGGAGACCCAGTACTTC. Full variable domain (rest looked up from reference TRBV5-1 and TRBJ2-5): KAGVTQTPRYLIKTRGQQVTLSCSPISGHRSVSWYQQTPGQGLQFLFEYFSETQRNKGNFPGRFSGRQFSNSRSEMNVSTLELGDSALYLCASNLGQGNLETQYFGPGTRLLVL.